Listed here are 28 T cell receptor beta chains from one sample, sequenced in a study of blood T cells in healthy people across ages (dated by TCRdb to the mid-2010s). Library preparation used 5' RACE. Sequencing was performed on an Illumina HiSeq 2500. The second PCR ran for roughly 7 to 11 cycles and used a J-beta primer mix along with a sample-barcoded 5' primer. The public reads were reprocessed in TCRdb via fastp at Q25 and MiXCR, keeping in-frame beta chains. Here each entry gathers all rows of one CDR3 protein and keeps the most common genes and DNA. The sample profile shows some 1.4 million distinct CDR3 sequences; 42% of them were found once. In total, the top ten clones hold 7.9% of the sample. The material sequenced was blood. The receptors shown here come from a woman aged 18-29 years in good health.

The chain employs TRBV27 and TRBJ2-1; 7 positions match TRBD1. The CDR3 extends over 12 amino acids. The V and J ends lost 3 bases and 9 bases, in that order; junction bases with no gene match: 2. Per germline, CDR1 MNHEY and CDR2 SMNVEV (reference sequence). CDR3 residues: CASSFYRGEQFF. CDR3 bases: TGTGCCAGCAGTTTCTACAGGGGTGAGCAGTTCTTC.

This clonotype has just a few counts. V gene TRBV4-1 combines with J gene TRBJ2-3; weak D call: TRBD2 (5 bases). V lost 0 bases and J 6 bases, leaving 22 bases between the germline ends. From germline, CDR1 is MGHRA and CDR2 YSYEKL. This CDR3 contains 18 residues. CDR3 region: CASSQERTGSPGWDTQYF. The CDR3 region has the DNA TGCGCCAGCAGCCAAGAGAGGACGGGGTCCCCCGGTTGGGATACGCAGTATTTT.

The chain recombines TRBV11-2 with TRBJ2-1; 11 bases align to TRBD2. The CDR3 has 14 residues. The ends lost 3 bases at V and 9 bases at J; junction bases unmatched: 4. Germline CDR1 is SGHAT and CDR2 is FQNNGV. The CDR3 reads CASSFSGGASEQFF. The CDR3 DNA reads TGTGCCAGCAGCTTTAGCGGGGGGGCGTCTGAGCAGTTCTTC.

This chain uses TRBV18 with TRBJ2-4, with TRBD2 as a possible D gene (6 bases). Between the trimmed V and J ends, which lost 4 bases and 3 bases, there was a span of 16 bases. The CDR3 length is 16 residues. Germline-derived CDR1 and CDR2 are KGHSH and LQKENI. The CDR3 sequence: CASSLRDGGGKNIQYF. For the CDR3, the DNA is TGTGCCAGCTCACTACGGGACGGGGGAGGCAAAAACATTCAGTACTTC. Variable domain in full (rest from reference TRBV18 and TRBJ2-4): NAGVMQNPRHLVRRRGQEARLRCSPMKGHSHVYWYRQLPEEGLKFMVYLQKENIIDESGMPKERFSAEFPKEGPSILRIQQVVRGDSAAYFCASSLRDGGGKNIQYFGAGTRLSVL.

The CDR3 DNA reads TGTGCCAGCTCTCCCTCATCCCCTTCCCTCTACGAGCAGTACTTC. Residues: CASSPSSPSLYEQYF. V gene TRBV18 combines with J gene TRBJ2-7; no clear D gene. This CDR3 spans 15 amino acids. Germline assignment: CDR1 KGHSH and CDR2 LQKENI. With 6 bases removed from V and 3 bases from J, the gap between germline ends came to 18 bases.

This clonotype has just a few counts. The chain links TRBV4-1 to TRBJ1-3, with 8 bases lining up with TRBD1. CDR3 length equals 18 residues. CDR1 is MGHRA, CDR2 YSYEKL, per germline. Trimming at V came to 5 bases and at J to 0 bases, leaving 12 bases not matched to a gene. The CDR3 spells CASSSKSTGGSSGNTIYF. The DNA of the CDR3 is TGCGCCAGCAGCTCCAAATCCACAGGGGGGAGCTCTGGAAACACCATATATTTT.

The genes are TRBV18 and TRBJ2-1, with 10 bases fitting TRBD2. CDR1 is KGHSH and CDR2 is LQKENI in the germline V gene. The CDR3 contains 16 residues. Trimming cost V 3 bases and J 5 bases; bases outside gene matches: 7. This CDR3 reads CASSPRTSGNNNEQFF. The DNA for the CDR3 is TGTGCCAGCTCACCCCGGACTAGCGGAAACAACAATGAGCAGTTCTTC.

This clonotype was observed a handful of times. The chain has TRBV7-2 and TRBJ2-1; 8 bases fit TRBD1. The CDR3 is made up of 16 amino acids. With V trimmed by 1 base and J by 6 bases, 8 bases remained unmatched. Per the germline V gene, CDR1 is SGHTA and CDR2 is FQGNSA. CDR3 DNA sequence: TGTGCCAGCAGCTTAGTTTCAGGGGGCGTTCGCAATGAGCAGTTCTTC. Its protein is CASSLVSGGVRNEQFF.

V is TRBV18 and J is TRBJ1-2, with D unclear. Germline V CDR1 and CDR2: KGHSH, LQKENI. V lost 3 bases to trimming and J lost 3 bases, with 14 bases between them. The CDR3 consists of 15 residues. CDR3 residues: CASSPATVSHYGYTF. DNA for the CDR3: TGTGCCAGCTCACCGGCGACGGTCTCTCACTATGGCTACACCTTC. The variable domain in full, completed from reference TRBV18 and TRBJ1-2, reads NAGVMQNPRHLVRRRGQEARLRCSPMKGHSHVYWYRQLPEEGLKFMVYLQKENIIDESGMPKERFSAEFPKEGPSILRIQQVVRGDSAAYFCASSPATVSHYGYTFGSGTRLTVV.

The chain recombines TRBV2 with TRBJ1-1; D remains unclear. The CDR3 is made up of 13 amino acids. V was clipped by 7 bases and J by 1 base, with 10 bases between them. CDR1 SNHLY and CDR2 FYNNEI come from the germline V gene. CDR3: CASIPVPNTEAFF. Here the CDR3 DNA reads TGTGCCAGCATCCCCGTTCCGAACACTGAAGCTTTCTTT.

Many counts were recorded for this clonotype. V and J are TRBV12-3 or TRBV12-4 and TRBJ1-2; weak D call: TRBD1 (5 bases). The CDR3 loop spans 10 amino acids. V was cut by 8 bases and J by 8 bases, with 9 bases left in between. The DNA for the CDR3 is TGTGCCAGCGGGCAGGGCGGCTACACCTTC. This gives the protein CASGQGGYTF.

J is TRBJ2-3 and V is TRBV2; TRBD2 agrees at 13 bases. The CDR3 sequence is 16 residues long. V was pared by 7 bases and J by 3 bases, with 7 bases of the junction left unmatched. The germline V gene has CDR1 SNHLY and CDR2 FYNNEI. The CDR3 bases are TGTGCCAGCAAGGTCGAGACTAGCGGGGGGACAGATACGCAGTATTTT. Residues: CASKVETSGGTDTQYF.

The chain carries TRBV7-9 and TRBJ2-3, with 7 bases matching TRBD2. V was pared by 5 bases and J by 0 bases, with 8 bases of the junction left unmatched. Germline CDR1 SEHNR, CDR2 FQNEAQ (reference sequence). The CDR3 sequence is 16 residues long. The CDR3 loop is CASSPRAGESTDTQYF. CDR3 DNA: TGTGCCAGCAGCCCGCGCGCGGGGGAGAGCACAGATACGCAGTATTTT.

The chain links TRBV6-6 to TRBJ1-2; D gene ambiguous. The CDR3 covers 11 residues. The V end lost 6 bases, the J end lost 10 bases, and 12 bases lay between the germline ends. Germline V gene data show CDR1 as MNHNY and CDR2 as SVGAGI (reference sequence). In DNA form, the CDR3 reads TGTGCCAGCAGCCAAGGCGCGGACTACACCTTC. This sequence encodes CASSQGADYTF.

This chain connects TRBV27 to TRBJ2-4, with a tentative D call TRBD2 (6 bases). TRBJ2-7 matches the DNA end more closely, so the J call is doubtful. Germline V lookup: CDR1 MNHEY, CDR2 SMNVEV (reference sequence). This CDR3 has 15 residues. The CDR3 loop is CASSLTSGTPYEQYF. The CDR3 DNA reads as TGTGCCAGCAGTTTGACCTCCGGGACTCCCTACGAGCAGTACTTC.

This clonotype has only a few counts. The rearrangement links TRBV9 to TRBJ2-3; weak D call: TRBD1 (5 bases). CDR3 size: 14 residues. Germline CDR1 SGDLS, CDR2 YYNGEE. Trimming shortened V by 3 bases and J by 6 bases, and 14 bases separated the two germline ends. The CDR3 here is CASSEGPTVDTQYF. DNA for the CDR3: TGTGCCAGCAGCGAGGGTCCGACAGTCGATACGCAGTATTTT.

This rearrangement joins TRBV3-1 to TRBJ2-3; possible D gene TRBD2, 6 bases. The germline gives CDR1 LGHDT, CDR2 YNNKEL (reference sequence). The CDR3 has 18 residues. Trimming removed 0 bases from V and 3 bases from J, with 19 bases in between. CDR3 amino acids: CASSQDPHSGHLTDTQYF. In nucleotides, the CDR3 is TGTGCCAGCAGCCAAGACCCCCATAGCGGCCACTTGACAGATACGCAGTATTTT.

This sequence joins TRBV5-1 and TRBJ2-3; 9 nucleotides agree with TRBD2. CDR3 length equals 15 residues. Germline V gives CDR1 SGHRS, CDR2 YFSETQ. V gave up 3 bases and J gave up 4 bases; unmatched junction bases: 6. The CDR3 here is CASSWSGGTADTQYF. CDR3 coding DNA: TGCGCCAGCAGCTGGAGCGGGGGGACGGCAGATACGCAGTATTTT.

For the CDR3, the DNA is TGTGCCGGGGCGCGCGGAAAGAGGGAGACCCAGTACTTC. This gives the protein CAGARGKRETQYF. The chain carries TRBV2 and TRBJ2-5; possible D gene TRBD1, 5 bases. There are 13 residues in the CDR3. Trimming stripped 11 bases from V and 5 bases from J, with 18 bases between. Germline V gene sequence: CDR1 SNHLY, CDR2 FYNNEI.

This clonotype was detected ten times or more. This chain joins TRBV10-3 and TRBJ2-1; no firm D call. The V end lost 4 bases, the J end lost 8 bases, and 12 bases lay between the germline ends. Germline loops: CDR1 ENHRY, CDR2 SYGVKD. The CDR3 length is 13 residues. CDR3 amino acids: CAISVVGPDEQFF. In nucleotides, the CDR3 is TGTGCCATCAGTGTCGTGGGTCCGGATGAGCAGTTCTTC.

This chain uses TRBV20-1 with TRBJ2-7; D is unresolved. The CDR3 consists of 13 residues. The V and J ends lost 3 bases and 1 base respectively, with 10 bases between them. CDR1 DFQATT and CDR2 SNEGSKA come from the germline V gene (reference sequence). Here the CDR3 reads CSARFAASYEQYF. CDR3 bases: TGCAGTGCTAGGTTCGCGGCTTCCTACGAGCAGTACTTC.

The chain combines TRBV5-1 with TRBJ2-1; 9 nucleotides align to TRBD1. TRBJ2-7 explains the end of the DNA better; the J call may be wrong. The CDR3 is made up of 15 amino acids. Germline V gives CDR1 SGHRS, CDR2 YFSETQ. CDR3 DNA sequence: TGCGCCAGCAGTTCACAGGGGGCGTCCTACAATGAGCAGTACTTC. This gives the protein CASSSQGASYNEQYF.

The CDR3: CSARSLAGGLNEQFF. DNA of the CDR3: TGCAGTGCTAGGTCGCTGGCGGGAGGGCTGAATGAGCAGTTCTTC. The rearrangement links TRBV20-1 to TRBJ2-1; 9 bases match TRBD2. Germline V gene sequence: CDR1 DFQATT, CDR2 SNEGSKA (reference sequence). Losses at the gene ends were 3 bases for V and 7 bases for J; bases not matched to a gene: 10. CDR3 length: 15 amino acids.

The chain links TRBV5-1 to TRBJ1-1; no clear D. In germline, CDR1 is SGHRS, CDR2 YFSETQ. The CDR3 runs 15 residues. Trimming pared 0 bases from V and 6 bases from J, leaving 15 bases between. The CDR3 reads CASSLAGGSTPEAFF. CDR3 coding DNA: TGCGCCAGCAGCTTGGCCGGAGGCTCCACCCCTGAAGCTTTCTTT.

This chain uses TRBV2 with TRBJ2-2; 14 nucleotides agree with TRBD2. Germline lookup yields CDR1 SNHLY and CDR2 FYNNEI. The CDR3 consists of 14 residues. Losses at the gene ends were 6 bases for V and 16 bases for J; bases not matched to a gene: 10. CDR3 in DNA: TGTGCCAGCAGAGATGGGACTAGCGGGGGTGCTCAGTTTTTT. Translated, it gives CASRDGTSGGAQFF. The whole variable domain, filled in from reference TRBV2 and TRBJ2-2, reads EPEVTQTPSHQVTQMGQEVILRCVPISNHLYFYWYRQILGQKVEFLVSFYNNEISEKSEIFDDQFSVERPDGSNFTLKIRSTKLEDSAMYFCASRDGTSGGAQFFGEGSRLTVL.

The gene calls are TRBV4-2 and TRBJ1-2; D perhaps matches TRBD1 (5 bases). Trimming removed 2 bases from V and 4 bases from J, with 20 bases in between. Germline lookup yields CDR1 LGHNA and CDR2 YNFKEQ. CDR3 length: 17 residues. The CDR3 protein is CASSQTAGTARSYGYTF. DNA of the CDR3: TGTGCCAGCAGCCAAACCGCCGGGACGGCCCGCTCCTATGGCTACACCTTC.

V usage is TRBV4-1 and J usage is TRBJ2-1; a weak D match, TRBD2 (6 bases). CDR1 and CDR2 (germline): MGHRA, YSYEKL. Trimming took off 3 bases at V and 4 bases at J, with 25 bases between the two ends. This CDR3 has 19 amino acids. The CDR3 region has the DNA TGCGCCAGCAGCCATCCGTCATTCGTCCTAGCGAGGAAGTACAATGAGCAGTTCTTC. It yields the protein CASSHPSFVLARKYNEQFF.

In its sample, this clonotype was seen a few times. The CDR3 DNA reads TGTGCCAGCAGCCGCGCACAGAAGCAAGAGACCCAGTACTTC. As protein: CASSRAQKQETQYF. V is TRBV3-1 and J is TRBJ2-5; D is unclear. This CDR3 has 14 residues. Germline V gene data show CDR1 as LGHDT and CDR2 as YNNKEL (reference sequence). Trimming took off 4 bases at V and 2 bases at J, with 11 bases between the two ends.